This T cell receptor beta chain came from a study of molecular identifiers for immune sequencing clone quantification. For the study at large: In replicates, the authors split RNA from roughly 18,000 or 92,000 naive CD8 cells five ways and sequenced four.

This clonotype was detected only a few times. Its antigen is still unknown. General study points: A single cell's spiked Jurkat TCR RNA was reportedly detectable among 900,000 to 1,000,000 naive cells. Whereas clones above 20 RNA copies held under 1% of naive-cell molecules, they held over 98% of effector molecules.

CDR1 MGHRA and CDR2 YSYEKL come from the germline V gene. The CDR3 totals 15 residues. V was trimmed by 1 base and J by 2 bases, leaving 12 bases between them. Bulk TCR libraries used previously described methods and listed TCR primers. Via MiXCR, TCRdb re-called the PCR reads, giving one row per CDR3 protein. This table has approximately 500,000 distinct CDR3 sequences, roughly 24% appearing once. This clonotype originated in a human donor in good health. Some libraries in this study had Jurkat cell RNA spiked in. J is TRBJ2-7 and V is TRBV4-1, with D possibly TRBD2 on 6 matching bases. The sample consisted of naive CD8+ T cells from blood, with Jurkat cell RNA spiked in. This sample's subset: FACS-sorted CD8+CD4-CCR7+CD45RA+ naive T cells. CDR3 coding DNA: TGCGCCAGCAGCCAAGCCGGGACTGTGACCTACGAGCAGTACTTC. Amino acids: CASSQAGTVTYEQYF.